The TCR beta chain described here comes from a study of post-analysis software for immune sequencing data. Across the whole study: Some patients lacked subtype; others had relapsing-remitting, secondary progressive or progressive-relapsing disease. Study-wide results and limits: Samples made in the same batch grouped tightly together by F measure. Higher frequency in patients than in controls was seen for five TRBV segments, with TRBV5-6, TRBV5-1 and TRBV20-1 among them.

Unique molecular identifiers were present in the TCR beta cDNA libraries. Roughly 0.5 million cDNA molecules were obtained from approximately 1 to 10 million T cells. MiXCR, run by TCRdb on the PCR reads, gives a single entry per CDR3 protein. The repertoire includes about 540,000 distinct CDR3 sequences, 30% to 40% of them detected once, and less than 6% sits in the top ten. Regarding this clonotype: Its antigen is not known.

The CDR3 is 18 residues long. CDR1 is SGHTA, CDR2 FQGNSA, per germline. V shed 1 base and J shed 0 bases, with 19 bases lying between them. The source is a girl aged 2-17 years with multiple sclerosis. The rearrangement joins TRBV7-2 to TRBJ2-7, with D perhaps TRBD1 (5 bases). The sequenced sample was blood. The CDR3 sequence: CASSLVGGARRSSYEQYF. The CDR3 DNA is TGTGCCAGCAGCTTAGTTGGTGGGGCCCGTCGTAGCTCCTACGAGCAGTACTTC.